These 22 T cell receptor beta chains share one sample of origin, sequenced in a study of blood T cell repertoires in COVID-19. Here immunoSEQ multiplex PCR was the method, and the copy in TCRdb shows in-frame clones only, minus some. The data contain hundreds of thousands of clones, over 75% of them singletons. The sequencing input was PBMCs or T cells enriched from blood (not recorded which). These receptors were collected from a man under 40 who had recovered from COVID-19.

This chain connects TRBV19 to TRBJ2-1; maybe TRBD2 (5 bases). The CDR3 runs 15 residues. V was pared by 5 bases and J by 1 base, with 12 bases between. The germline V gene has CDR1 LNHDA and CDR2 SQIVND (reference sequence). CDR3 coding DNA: TGTGCCAGTAGTTCCTACCCGGGGTCCTACAATGAGCAGTTCTTC. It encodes CASSSYPGSYNEQFF.

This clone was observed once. As DNA, the CDR3 is TGTGCCAGCAGTGAGGCCATCCGGGGTGAGCAGTACTTC. Translated: CASSEAIRGEQYF. The V call is TRBV25-1, the J call TRBJ2-7; D is possibly TRBD2 (5 bases). CDR1 and CDR2 (germline): MGHDK, SYGVNS. Trimming left V 3 bases short and J 7 bases short, with 13 bases between. The CDR3 has 13 amino acids.

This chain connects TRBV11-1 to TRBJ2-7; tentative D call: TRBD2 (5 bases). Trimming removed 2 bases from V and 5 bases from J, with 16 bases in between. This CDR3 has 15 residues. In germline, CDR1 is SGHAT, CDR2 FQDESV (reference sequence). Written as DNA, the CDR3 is TGTGCCAGCAGCTTAAAGAGGGTCCCCGGGGACGAGCAGTACTTC. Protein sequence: CASSLKRVPGDEQYF.

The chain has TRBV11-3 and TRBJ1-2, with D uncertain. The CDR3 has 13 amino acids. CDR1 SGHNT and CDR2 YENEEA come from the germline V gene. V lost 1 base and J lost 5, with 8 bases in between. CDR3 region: CASSLGEEYGYTF. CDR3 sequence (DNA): TGTGCCAGCAGCTTAGGAGAAGAGTATGGCTACACCTTC. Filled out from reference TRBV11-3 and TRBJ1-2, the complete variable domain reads EAGVVQSPRYKIIEKKQPVAFWCNPISGHNTLYWYLQNLGQGPELLIRYENEEAVDDSQLPKDRFSAERLKGVDSTLKIQPAELGDSAVYLCASSLGEEYGYTFGSGTRLTVV.

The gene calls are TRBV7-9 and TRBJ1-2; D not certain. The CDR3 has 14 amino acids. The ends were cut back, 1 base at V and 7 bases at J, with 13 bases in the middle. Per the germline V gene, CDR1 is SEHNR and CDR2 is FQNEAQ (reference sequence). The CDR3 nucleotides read TGTGCCAGCAGCTTAGGTCATGGGCAAACTGGCTACACCTTC. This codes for CASSLGHGQTGYTF.

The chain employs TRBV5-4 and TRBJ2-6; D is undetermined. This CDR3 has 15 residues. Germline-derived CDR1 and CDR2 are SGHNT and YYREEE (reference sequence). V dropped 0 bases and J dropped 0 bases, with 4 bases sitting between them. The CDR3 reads CASSLVRSGANVLTF. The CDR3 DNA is TGTGCCAGCAGCTTGGTCCGCTCTGGGGCCAACGTCCTGACTTTC.

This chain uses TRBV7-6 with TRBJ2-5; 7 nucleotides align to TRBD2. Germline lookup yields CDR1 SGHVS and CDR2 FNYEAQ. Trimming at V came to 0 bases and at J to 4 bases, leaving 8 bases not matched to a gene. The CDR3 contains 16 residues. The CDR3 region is CASSLAPSGLRETQYF. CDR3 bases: TGTGCCAGCAGCTTAGCTCCTAGCGGCCTTCGAGAGACCCAGTACTTC. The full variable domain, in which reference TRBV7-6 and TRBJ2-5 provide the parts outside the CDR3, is GAGVSQSPRYKVTKRGQDVALRCDPISGHVSLYWYRQALGQGPEFLTYFNYEAQQDKSGLPNDRFSAERPEGSISTLTIQRTEQRDSAMYRCASSLAPSGLRETQYFGPGTRLLVL.

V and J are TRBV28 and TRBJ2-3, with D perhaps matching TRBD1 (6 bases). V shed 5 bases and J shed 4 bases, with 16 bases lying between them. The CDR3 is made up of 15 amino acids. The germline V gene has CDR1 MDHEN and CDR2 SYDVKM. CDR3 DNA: TGTGCCAGCAGTAGGTACAGGGTTGGGGCAGATACGCAGTATTTT. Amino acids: CASSRYRVGADTQYF. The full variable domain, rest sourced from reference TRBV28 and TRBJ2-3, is DVKVTQSSRYLVKRTGEKVFLECVQDMDHENMFWYRQDPGLGLRLIYFSYDVKMKEKGDIPEGYSVSREKKERFSLILESASTNQTSMYLCASSRYRVGADTQYFGPGTRLTVL.

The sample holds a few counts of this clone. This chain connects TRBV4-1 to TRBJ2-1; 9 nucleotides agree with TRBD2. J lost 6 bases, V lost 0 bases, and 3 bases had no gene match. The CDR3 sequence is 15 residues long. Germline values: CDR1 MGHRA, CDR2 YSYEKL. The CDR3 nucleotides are TGCGCCAGCAGCCAAGATCGCGGGAGGGCCAATGAGCAGTTCTTC. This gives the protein CASSQDRGRANEQFF.

CDR3 region: CASSVVGGNEQYF. DNA for the CDR3: TGTGCCAGCAGTGTCGTGGGAGGGAACGAGCAGTACTTC. V is TRBV2 and J is TRBJ2-7, with TRBD2 identical over 7 bases. Germline-derived CDR1 and CDR2 are SNHLY and FYNNEI. V shed 4 bases, J shed 5 bases, and the junction held 5 bases outside the gene matches. This CDR3 spans 13 amino acids.

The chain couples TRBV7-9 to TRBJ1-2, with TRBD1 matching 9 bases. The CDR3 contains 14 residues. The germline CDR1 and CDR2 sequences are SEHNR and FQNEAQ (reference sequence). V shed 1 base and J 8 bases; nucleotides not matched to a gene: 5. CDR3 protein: CASSLGTGEGGYTF. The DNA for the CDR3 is TGTGCCAGCAGCTTAGGGACAGGGGAGGGCGGCTACACCTTC.

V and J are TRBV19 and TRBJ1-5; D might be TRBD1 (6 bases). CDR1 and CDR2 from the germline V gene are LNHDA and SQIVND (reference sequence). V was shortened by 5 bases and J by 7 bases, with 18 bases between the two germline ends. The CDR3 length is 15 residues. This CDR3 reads CASSSGQLLSQPQHF. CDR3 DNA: TGTGCCAGTAGTTCTGGACAGCTACTTTCCCAGCCCCAGCATTTT.

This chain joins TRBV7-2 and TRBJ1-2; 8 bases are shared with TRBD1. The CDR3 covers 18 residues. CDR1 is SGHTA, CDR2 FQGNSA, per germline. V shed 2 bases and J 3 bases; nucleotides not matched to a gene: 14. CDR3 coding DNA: TGTGCCAGCAGCTTAAACGCCAGGGGGCCACCTAAAGACTATGGCTACACCTTC. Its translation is CASSLNARGPPKDYGYTF.

CDR3 sequence reads: CASSLQEDQPQHF. The CDR3 DNA is TGTGCCAGCAGCTTACAGGAAGACCAGCCCCAGCATTTT. The V and J genes are TRBV7-6 and TRBJ1-5; D remains unclear. The CDR3 contains 13 residues. Per the germline V gene, CDR1 is SGHVS and CDR2 is FNYEAQ. V shed 2 bases and J shed 7 bases, with 9 bases lying between them.

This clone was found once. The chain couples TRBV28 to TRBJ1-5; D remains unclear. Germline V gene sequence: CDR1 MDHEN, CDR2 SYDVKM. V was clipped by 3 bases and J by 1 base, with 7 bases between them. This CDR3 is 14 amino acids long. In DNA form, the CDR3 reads TGTGCCAGCAGTTTTCTAGGCAGCAATCAGCCCCAGCATTTT. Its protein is CASSFLGSNQPQHF.

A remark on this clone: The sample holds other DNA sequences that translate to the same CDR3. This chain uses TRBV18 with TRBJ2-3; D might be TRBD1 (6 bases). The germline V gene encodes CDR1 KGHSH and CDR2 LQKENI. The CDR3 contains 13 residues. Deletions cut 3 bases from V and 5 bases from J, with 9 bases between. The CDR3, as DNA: TGTGCCAGCTCACCGGGGGCGGGAGATACGCAGTATTTT. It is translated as CASSPGAGDTQYF.

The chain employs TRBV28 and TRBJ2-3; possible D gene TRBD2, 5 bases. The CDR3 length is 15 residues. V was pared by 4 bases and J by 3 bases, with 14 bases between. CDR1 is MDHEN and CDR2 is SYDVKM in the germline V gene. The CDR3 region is CASSSGEGWTDTQYF. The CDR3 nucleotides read TGTGCCAGCAGTTCCGGGGAAGGGTGGACAGATACGCAGTATTTT.

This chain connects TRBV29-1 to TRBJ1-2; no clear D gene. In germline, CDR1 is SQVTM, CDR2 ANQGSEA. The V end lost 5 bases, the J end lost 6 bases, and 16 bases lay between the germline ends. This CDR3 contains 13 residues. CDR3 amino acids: CSVKSPGEHGYTF. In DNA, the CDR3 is TGCAGCGTTAAATCCCCGGGTGAACATGGCTACACCTTC.

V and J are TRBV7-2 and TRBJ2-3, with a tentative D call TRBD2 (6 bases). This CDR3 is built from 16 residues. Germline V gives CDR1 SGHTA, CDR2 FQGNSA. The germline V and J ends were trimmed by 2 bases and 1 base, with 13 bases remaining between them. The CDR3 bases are TGTGCCAGCAGCTTAACTCCCGGGAGCGGCACAGATACGCAGTATTTT. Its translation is CASSLTPGSGTDTQYF.

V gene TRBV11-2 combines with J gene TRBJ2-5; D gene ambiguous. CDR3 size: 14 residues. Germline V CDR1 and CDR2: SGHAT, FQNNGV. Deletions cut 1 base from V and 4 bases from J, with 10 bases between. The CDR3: CASSLVSGGETQYF. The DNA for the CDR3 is TGTGCCAGCAGCTTAGTCTCCGGCGGAGAGACCCAGTACTTC.

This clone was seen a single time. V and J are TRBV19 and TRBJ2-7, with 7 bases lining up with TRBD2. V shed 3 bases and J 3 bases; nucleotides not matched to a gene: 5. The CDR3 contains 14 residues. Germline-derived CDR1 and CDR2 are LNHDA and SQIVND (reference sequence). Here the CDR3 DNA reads TGTGCCAGTAGTATGGCGGGGGTGGACTACGAGCAGTACTTC. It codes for CASSMAGVDYEQYF.

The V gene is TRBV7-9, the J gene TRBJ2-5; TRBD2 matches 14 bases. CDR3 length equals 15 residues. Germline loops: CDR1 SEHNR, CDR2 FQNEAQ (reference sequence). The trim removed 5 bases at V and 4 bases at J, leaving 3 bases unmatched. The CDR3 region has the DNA TGTGCCAGCAGCACCGGGACTAGCGGGGGAGAGACCCAGTACTTC. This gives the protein CASSTGTSGGETQYF.